This T cell receptor (beta chain) derives from a study of tumor-infiltrating lymphocytes in localized non-small cell lung cancer. Whole-study findings and limits: No T-cell fraction difference was seen between IM1 and IM2 tumors. Different pieces of the same tissue were used for each assay.

The length of the CDR3 is 16 residues. CDR1 LNHNV and CDR2 YYDKDF come from the germline V gene (reference sequence). The V gene lost 2 bases and the J gene lost 0 bases, with 11 bases spanning the gap. Method: immunoSEQ multiplex PCR; TCRdb's copy keeps in-frame clones and lacks some. This repertoire shows roughly 7,000 clones, roughly 69% found once; its top ten account for roughly 6.9%. Concerning this clone: What it binds is unknown.

The specimen sequenced was uninvolved lung tissue not adjacent to the tumor. V gene TRBV15 combines with J gene TRBJ1-3; D is uncertain. The source is a human donor with non-small cell lung cancer. CDR3 bases: TGTGCCACCAGCAGAACGGTGCAAGACTCTGGAAACACCATATATTTT. It specifies CATSRTVQDSGNTIYF.